This TCR beta chain stems from a study of vaccination effects on CD4 cells after COVID-19. Study-wide context: Early and late post-vaccination sampling was undertaken in a cohort of three convalescent patients.

This CDR3 is 11 amino acids long. V gave up 5 bases and J gave up 6 bases, with 8 bases separating them. The germline gives CDR1 MNHNS, CDR2 SASEGT. In this sample, this clone turned up a few times. Antigen: not known. Assay used: immunoSEQ multiplex PCR; TCRdb lists only in-frame clones, some missing. Of roughly 35,000 clones listed, about 68% were seen once; the top ten hold under 8.5%. With approximately 10 days of culture completed, CD4+ T cells were isolated. SARS-CoV-2 infected the person between March and December 2020, as confirmed by PCR. The cohort was immunized with two doses of either the BNT162b2 or mRNA-1273 vaccine.

This specimen consisted of CD4+ T cells from PBMCs cultured without peptide, obtained after COVID-19 vaccination. The chain links TRBV6-1 to TRBJ2-7, with no clear D. This TCR came from a human donor who had a prior SARS-CoV-2 infection. CDR3 amino acids: CASSYTAEQYF. The CDR3 DNA reads as TGTGCCAGCAGTTATACCGCCGAGCAGTACTTC.